This paragraph covers one TCR beta chain sequence. The CDR3 consists of 16 residues. J lost 5 bases, V lost 2 bases, and 11 bases had no gene match. Germline loops: CDR1 MDHEN, CDR2 SYDVKM. The repertoire was sequenced with immunoSEQ multiplex PCR; TCRdb's copy has only in-frame clones and lacks some. This table has about 55,000 clones, 86% appearing once. Unexposed donor CD4+ T cells date from about 2011-2019, before the COVID-19 pandemic. The record originates from a study of CD4 T cells in relation to SARS-CoV-2 and coronaviruses. The chain joins TRBV28 to TRBJ2-5, with 7 nucleotides matching TRBD2. Sequenced material: memory CD4+ T cells from PBMCs. This clonotype originated in a human donor in good health. As DNA, the CDR3 is TGTGCCAGCAGTTTAGGTGACGGGCGGGAGAGCGAGACCCAGTACTTC. Residues: CASSLGDGRESETQYF.